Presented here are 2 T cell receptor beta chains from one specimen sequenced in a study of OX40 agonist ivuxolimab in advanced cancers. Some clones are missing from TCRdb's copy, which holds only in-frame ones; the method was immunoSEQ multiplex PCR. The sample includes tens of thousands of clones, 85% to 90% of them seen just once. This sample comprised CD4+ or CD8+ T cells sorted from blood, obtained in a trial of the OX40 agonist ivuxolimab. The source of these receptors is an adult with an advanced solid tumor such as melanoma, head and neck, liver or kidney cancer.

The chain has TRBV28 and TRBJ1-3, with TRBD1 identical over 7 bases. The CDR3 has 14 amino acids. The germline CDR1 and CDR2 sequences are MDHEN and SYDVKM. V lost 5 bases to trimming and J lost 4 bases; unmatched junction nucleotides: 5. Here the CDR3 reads CASSLPTGGNTIYF. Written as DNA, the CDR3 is TGTGCCAGCAGTCTACCGACAGGGGGAAACACCATATATTTT. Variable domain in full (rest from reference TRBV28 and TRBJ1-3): DVKVTQSSRYLVKRTGEKVFLECVQDMDHENMFWYRQDPGLGLRLIYFSYDVKMKEKGDIPEGYSVSREKKERFSLILESASTNQTSMYLCASSLPTGGNTIYFGEGSWLTVV.

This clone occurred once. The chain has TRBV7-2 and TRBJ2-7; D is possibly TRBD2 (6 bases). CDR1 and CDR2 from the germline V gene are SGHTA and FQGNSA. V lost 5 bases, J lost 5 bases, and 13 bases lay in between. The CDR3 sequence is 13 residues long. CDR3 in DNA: TGTGCCAGCAGCGGCGGGGCTGCAGACGAGCAGTACTTC. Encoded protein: CASSGGAADEQYF.